The clone carrying this TCR beta chain was seen many times. What it binds is unknown. Regions amplified from RNA transcripts were the TCR beta CDR3 regions. The TCR CDR3 was amplified in a first-round RT-PCR using the HTBI primer set. Each CDR3 protein is one row after TCRdb ran MiXCR on the multiplex PCR reads. The data hold under 450,000 distinct CDR3 sequences, with approximately 14% observed a single time. This record comes from a study of T cells in Graves' hyperthyroidism and ophthalmopathy. Findings of the study overall: The blood repertoire included most of the expanded thyroid clonotypes above 0.001.

Patients counted as stable if ophthalmopathy did not develop within 18 months. Diagnoses were established using clinical symptoms, serum thyroxine and TRAb, thyroid ultrasound and orbital computed tomography. The CDR3 consists of 17 residues. The germline gives CDR1 SGHVS, CDR2 FNYEAQ. Trimming removed 1 base at V and 5 bases at J, with 21 bases between. The rearrangement links TRBV7-6 to TRBJ2-7; unclear D gene. The sequence was obtained from a woman between 18 and 29 years old with Graves' hyperthyroidism. The specimen sequenced was blood. The CDR3 DNA follows: TGTGCCAGCAGCTTAGTTTGGGCCCCTGTTCTGGGTAACGAGCAGTACTTC. This codes for CASSLVWAPVLGNEQYF.